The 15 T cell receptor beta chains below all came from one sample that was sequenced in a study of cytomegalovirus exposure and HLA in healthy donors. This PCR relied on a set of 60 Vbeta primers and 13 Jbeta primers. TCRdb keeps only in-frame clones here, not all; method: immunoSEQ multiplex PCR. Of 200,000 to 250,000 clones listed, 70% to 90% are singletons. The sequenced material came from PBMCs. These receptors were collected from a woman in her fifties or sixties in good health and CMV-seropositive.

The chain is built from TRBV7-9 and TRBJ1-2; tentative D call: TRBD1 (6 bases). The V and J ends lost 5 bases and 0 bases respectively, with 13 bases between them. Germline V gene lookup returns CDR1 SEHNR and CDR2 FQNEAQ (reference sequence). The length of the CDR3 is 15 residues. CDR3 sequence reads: CASSPGQLANYGYTF. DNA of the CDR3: TGTGCCAGCAGCCCAGGACAGTTAGCTAACTATGGCTACACCTTC.

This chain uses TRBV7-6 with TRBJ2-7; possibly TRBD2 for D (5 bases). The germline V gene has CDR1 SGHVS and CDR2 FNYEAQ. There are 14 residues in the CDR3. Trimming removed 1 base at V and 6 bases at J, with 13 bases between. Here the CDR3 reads CASSLGGSVSEQYF. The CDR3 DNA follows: TGTGCCAGCAGCTTAGGAGGGAGTGTGAGCGAGCAGTACTTC.

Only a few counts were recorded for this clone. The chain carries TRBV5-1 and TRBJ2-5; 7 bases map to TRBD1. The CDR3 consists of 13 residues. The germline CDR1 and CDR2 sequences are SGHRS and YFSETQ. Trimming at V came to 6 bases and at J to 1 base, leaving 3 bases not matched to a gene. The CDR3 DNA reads TGCGCCAGCACCCGGGACAGCCAAGAGACCCAGTACTTC. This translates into CASTRDSQETQYF.

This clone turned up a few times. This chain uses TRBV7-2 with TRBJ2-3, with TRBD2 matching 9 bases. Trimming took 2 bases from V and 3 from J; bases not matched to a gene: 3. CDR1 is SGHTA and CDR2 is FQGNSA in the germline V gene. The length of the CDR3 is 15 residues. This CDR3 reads CASSLRGRETDTQYF. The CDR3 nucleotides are TGTGCCAGCAGCTTACGCGGGAGGGAAACAGATACGCAGTATTTT.

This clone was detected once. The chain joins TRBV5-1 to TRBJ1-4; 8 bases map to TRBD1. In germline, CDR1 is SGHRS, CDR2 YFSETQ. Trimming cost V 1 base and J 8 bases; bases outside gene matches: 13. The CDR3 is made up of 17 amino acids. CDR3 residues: CASSLTYIGQGWEKLFF. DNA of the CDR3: TGCGCCAGCAGCTTGACGTATATCGGACAGGGTTGGGAAAAACTGTTTTTT.

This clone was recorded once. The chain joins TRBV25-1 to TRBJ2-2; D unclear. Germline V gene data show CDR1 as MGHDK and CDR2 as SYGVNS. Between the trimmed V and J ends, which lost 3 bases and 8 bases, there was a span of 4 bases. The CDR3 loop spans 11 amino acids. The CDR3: CASSDRGELFF. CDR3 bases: TGTGCCAGCAGTGATCGGGGGGAGCTGTTTTTT.

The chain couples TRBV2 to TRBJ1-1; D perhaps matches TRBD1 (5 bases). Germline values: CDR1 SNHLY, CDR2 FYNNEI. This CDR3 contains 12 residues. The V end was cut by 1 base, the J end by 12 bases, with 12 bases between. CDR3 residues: CASSEVWGETFF. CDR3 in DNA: TGTGCCAGCAGTGAAGTGTGGGGGGAGACTTTCTTT.

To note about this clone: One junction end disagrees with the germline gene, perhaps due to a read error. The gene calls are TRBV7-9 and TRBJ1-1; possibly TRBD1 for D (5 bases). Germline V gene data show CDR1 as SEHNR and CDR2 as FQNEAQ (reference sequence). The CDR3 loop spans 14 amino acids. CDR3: CSSSLGGVNTEAFF. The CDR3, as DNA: TGTTCCAGCAGCTTGGGGGGAGTCAACACTGAAGCTTTCTTT.

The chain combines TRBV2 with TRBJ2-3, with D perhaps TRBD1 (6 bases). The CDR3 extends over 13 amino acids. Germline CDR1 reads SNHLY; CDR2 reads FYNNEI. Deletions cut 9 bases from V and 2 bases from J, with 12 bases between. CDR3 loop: CASVGGSTDTQYF. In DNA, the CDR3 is TGTGCCAGTGTAGGGGGATCCACAGATACGCAGTATTTT.

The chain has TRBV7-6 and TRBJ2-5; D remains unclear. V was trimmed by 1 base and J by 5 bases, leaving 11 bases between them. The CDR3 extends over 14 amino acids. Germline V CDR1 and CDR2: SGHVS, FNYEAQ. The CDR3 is CASSLEAAVETQYF. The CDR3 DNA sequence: TGTGCCAGCAGCTTAGAAGCCGCGGTCGAGACCCAGTACTTC.

In DNA form, the CDR3 reads TGCAGCGTTGTACTAGCGGGAGCGAATAGTCACGAGCAGTACTTC. Amino acid sequence: CSVVLAGANSHEQYF. This rearrangement joins TRBV29-1 to TRBJ2-7; the match to TRBD2 covers 11 bases. The junction had 10 bases not matched to a gene; V was cut back by 4 bases and J by 5 bases. The CDR3 contains 15 residues. Germline CDR1 and CDR2: SQVTM and ANQGSEA.

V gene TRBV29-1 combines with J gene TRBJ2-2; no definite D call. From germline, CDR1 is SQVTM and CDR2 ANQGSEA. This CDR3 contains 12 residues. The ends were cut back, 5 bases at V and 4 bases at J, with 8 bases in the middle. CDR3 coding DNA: TGCAGCGTTCCGGGTACCACCGGGGAGCTGTTTTTT. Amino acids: CSVPGTTGELFF.

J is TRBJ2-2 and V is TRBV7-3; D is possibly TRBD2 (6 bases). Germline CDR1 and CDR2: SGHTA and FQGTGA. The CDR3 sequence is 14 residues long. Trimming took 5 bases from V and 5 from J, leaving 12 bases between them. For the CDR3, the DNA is TGTGCCAGCAGCCCAAGCCGGGGGACCGGGGAGCTGTTTTTT. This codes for CASSPSRGTGELFF.

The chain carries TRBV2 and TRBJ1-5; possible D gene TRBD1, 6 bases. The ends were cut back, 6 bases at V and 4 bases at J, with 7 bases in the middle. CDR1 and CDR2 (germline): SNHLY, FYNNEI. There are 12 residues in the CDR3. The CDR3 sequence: CASRTGNQPQHF. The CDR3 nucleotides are TGTGCCAGCAGAACAGGGAATCAGCCCCAGCATTTT.

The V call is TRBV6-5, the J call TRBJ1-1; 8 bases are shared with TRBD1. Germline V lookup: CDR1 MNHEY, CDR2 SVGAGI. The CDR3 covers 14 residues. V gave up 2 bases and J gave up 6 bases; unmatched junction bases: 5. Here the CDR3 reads CASSYEAGGPEAFF. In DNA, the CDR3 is TGTGCCAGCAGTTACGAAGCAGGGGGCCCTGAAGCTTTCTTT.